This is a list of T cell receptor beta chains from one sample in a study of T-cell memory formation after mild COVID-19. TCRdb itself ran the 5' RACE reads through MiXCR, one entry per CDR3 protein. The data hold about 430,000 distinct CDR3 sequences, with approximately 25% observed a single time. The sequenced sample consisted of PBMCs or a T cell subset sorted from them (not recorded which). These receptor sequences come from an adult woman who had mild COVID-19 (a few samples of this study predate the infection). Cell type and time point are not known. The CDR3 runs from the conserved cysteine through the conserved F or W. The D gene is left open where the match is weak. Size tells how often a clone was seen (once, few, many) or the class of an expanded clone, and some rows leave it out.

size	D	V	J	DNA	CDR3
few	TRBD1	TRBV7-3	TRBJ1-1	TGTGCCAGCAGAGCTTGGACAGGGACTTTGGCTGAAGCTTTCTTT	CASRAWTGTLAEAFF
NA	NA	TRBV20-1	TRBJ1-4	TGCAGTGCAAAGCTGTCAGGGACGGGCTTTGTAGAAAAACTGTTTTTT	CSAKLSGTGFVEKLFF
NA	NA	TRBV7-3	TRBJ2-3	TGTGCCAGCAGCTCGAGCAGGTTGGATACGCAGTATTTT	CASSSSRLDTQYF
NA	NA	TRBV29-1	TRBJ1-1	TGCAGCGTTGAAGGGGCGCCAGGGTCGGCTTTCTTT	CSVEGAPGSAFF
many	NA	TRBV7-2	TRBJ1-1	TGTGCCAGCAGCCGGGGGGCGCCGACTGAAGCTTTCTTT	CASSRGAPTEAFF
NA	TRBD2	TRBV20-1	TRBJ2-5	TGCAGTGCTAAGGGACTAGCGGGGACCCAAGAGACCCAGTACTTC	CSAKGLAGTQETQYF
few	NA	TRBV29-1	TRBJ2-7	TGCAGCGTTGATTTCGACGGAGCTTACGAGCAGTACTTC	CSVDFDGAYEQYF
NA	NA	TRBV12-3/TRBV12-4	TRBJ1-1	TGTGCCAGCAGTTTTAACGCGGGGAACACTGAAGCTTTCTTT	CASSFNAGNTEAFF
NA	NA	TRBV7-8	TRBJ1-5	TGTGCCAGCAGCTTAGTTGAGAATCAGCCCCAGCATTTT	CASSLVENQPQHF
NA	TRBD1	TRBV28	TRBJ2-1	TGTGCCAGCAGTTCCGCCGGGACAGGGGATTGGGATGAGCAGTTCTTC	CASSSAGTGDWDEQFF
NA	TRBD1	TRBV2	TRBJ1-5	TGTGCCAGCAGTTCAGACAGGGGCGATCAGCCCCAGCATTTT	CASSSDRGDQPQHF
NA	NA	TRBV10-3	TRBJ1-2	TGTGCCATCAGTGACCTGAACAGGGACTATGGCTACACCTTC	CAISDLNRDYGYTF
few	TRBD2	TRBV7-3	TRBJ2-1	TGTGCCAGCAGCTTGGGGCTAGCGGGAGGCCACAATGAGCAGTTCTTC	CASSLGLAGGHNEQFF
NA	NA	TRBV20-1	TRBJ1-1	TGCAGTGCTAGAGCACCAGGGGCGAACACTGAAGCTTTCTTT	CSARAPGANTEAFF
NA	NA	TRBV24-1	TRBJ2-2	TGTGCCACCCAGAGTTCGTACGGGGAGCTGTTTTTT	CATQSSYGELFF
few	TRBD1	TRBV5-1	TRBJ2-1	TGCGCCAGCAGCTCCCGGGACAGGGACGGGGGTGAGCAGTTCTTC	CASSSRDRDGGEQFF
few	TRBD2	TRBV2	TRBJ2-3	TGTGCCAGCAGTGAGTCCCTAGCGGGAGATACGCAGTATTTT	CASSESLAGDTQYF
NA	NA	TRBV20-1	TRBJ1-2	TGCAGTGCTAGGACGAGAGGGAGCTATGGCTACACCTTC	CSARTRGSYGYTF
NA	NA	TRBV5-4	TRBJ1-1	TGTGCCAGCAGCTACGACTCTAACACTGAAGCTTTCTTT	CASSYDSNTEAFF
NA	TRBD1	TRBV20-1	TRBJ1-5	TGCAGTGCTAGACAGGGGGGGGTTCAGCCCCAGCATTTT	CSARQGGVQPQHF
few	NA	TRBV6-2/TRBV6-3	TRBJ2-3	TGTGCCAGCAGTTCCCTCCGGGGCCTAGAGAAAGATACGCAGTATTTT	CASSSLRGLEKDTQYF
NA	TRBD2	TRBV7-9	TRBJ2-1	TGTGCCAGCAGCGCAGCGGGAGGGAACAATGAGCAGTTCTTC	CASSAAGGNNEQFF
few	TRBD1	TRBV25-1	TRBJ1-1	TGTGCCAGCAGACAGGGGGCGCTTGTAGCTTTCTTT	CASRQGALVAFF
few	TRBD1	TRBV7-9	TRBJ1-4	TGTGCCAGCAGCTCTCGACAGGGCGGGAAACTGTTTTTT	CASSSRQGGKLFF
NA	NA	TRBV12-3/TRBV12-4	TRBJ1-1	TGTGCCAGCAGTTACATATCGACAGGAGCTGAAGCTTTCTTT	CASSYISTGAEAFF
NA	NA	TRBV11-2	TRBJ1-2	TGTGCCAGCAGCCTAGTCCCGTTGACTAACTATGGCTACACCTTC	CASSLVPLTNYGYTF
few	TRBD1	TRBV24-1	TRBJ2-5	TGTGCCACCAGTGACCCCGGGACAGAAGGGACCCAGTACTTC	CATSDPGTEGTQYF
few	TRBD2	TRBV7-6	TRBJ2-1	TGTGCCAGCAGCTTAAACCGGGGGGGAGTTTCCTACAATGAGCAGTTCTTC	CASSLNRGGVSYNEQFF
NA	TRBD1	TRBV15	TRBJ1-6	TGTGCCACCAGCAGATTACAGGGGCTTGGATCACCCCTCCACTTT	CATSRLQGLGSPLHF
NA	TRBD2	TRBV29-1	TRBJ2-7	TGCAGCGTTGGAAAGGGACTAGCGGGAGGCGCCTACGAGCAGTACTTC	CSVGKGLAGGAYEQYF
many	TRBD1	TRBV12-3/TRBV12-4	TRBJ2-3	TGTGCCAGCAGTTGGGGGACAGGGGAGTCAGATACGCAGTATTTT	CASSWGTGESDTQYF
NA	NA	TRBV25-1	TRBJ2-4	TGTGCCAGCAGTGAAGGGGGGGGGCCCAAAAACATTCAGTACTTC	CASSEGGGPKNIQYF
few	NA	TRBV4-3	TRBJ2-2	TGCGCCAGCAGCCAAGATGACAAGGGGGACACCGGGGAGCTGTTTTTT	CASSQDDKGDTGELFF
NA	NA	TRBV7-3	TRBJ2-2	TGTGCCAGCAGTTCCAAGGCAGGAGCGAACACCGGGGAGCTGTTTTTT	CASSSKAGANTGELFF
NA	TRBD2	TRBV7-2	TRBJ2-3	TGTGCCAGCAGCTACAAGCGGGGGGGCATCACGGATACGCAGTATTTT	CASSYKRGGITDTQYF
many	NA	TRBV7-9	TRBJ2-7	TGTGCCAGCAGCTCCGCGGGACTTTCCTCCTCCTACGAGCAGTACTTC	CASSSAGLSSSYEQYF
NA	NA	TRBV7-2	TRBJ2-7	TGTGCCAGCAGACGAATAGCGGCGACCTACGAGCAGTACTTC	CASRRIAATYEQYF
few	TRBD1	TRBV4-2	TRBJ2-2	TGTGCCAGCAGCCAAGCAAGGGACAGCCTAACCACCGGGGAGCTGTTTTTT	CASSQARDSLTTGELFF
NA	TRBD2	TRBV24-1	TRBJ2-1	TGTGCCACCAGTGATTCAGTAGCGGGAGCAGGCAATGAGCAGTTCTTC	CATSDSVAGAGNEQFF
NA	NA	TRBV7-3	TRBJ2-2	TGTGCCAGCAGCTTAACGAGCGGTCCGATGAACACCGGGGAGCTGTTTTTT	CASSLTSGPMNTGELFF
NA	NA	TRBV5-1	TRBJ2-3	TGCGCCAGCAGTAACCGACAGTCAGGCACAGATACGCAGTATTTT	CASSNRQSGTDTQYF
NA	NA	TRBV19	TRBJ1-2	TGTGCCAGTAGTTTACAGGGTGGGGCCTATGGCTACACCTTC	CASSLQGGAYGYTF
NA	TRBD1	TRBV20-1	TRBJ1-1	TGCAGTGCTATTGACCTACAGGGGGAGAACACTGAAGCTTTCTTT	CSAIDLQGENTEAFF
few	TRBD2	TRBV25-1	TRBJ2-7	TGTGCCAGCAGTGGACGAGGGACTAGCCACATCGAGCAGTACTTC	CASSGRGTSHIEQYF
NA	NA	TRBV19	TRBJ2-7	TGTGCCAGTAGTATGGCGGAGCTCTCCTACGAGCAGTACTTC	CASSMAELSYEQYF
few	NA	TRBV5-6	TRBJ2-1	TGTGCCAGCAGCCCATACGACTCGTGGACCTACAATGAGCAGTTCTTC	CASSPYDSWTYNEQFF
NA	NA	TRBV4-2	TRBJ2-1	TGTGCCAGCAGCCAAGAACGAGGCGGGGGCCCCTACAATGAGCAGTTCTTC	CASSQERGGGPYNEQFF
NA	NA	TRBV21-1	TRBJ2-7	TGTGCCAGGCAACTAGCGGGGTACTCCTACGAGCAGTACTTC	CARQLAGYSYEQYF
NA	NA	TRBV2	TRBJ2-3	TGTGCCATGAAAATGGGGGATTATAGCACAGATACGCAGTATTTT	CAMKMGDYSTDTQYF
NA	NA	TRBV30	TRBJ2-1	TGTGCCTGGAGTGGAGCGAACTCCTACAATGAGCAGTTCTTC	CAWSGANSYNEQFF
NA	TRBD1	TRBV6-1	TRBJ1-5	TGTGCCAGCAGGCCCACATTCGACAGGGGACGGCCCCAGCATTTT	CASRPTFDRGRPQHF
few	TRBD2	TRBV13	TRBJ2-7	TGTGCCAGCAGCCAGGGACTAGGAACCTACGAGCAGTACTTC	CASSQGLGTYEQYF